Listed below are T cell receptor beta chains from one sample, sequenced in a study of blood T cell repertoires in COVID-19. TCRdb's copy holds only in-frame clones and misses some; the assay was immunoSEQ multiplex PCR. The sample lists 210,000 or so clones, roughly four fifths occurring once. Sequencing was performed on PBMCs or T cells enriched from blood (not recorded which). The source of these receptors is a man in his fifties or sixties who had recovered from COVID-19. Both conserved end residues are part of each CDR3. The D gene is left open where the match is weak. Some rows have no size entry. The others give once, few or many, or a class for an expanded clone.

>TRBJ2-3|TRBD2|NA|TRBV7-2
CASSLRLAGGLDTQYF
TGTGCCAGCAGCTTACGACTAGCGGGGGGCCTGGATACGCAGTATTTT
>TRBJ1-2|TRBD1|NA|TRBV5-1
CASTEFPGQGNGYTF
TGCGCCAGCACCGAATTCCCGGGACAGGGTAACGGCTACACCTTC
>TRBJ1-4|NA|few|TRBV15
CATSRDNYREGDEKLFF
TGTGCCACCAGCAGAGATAATTACAGGGAAGGTGATGAAAAACTGTTTTTT
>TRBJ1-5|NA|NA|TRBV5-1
CASSFSGDNQPQHF
TGCGCCAGCAGCTTTTCAGGGGACAATCAGCCCCAGCATTTT
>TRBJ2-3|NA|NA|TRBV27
CASSLSEPTDTQYF
TGTGCCAGCAGTTTATCCGAGCCCACAGATACGCAGTATTTT
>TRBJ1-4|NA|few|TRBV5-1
CASSLEGRGEKLFF
TGCGCCAGCAGCTTGGAGGGTAGGGGTGAAAAACTGTTTTTT
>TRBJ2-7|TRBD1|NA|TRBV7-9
CASSLDRGSDEQYF
TGTGCCAGCAGCTTAGACAGGGGTTCCGACGAGCAGTACTTC
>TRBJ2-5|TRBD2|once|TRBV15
CATSRGGFGETQYF
TGTGCCACCAGCAGGGGGGGGTTTGGGGAGACCCAGTACTTC
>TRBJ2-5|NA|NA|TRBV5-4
CASSLRGAKPLRETQYF
TGTGCCAGCAGCTTGCGGGGGGCAAAGCCTCTTCGAGAGACCCAGTACTTC
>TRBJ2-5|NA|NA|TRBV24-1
CATSKGVGTQYF
TGTGCCACCAGTAAGGGGGTGGGGACCCAGTACTTC
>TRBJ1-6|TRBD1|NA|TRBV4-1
CASSQEGGQGLYNSPLHF
TGCGCCAGCAGCCAAGAGGGCGGACAGGGTCTCTATAATTCACCCCTCCACTTT
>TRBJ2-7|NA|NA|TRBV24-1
CATSVGGSYEQYF
TGTGCCACCAGTGTTGGAGGCTCCTACGAGCAGTACTTC
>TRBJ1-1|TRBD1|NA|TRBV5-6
CASSSRTGGPYEAFF
TGTGCCAGCAGCTCCCGGACAGGGGGCCCTTATGAAGCTTTCTTT
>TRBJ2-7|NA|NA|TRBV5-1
CASSLAQQGRYEQYF
TGCGCCAGCAGCTTGGCCCAACAGGGCCGCTACGAGCAGTACTTC
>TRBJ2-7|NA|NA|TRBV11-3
CASSLTAGTYEQYF
TGTGCCAGCAGCTTAACAGCTGGTACCTACGAGCAGTACTTC
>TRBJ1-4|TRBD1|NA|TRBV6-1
CASSELGNRGNEKLFF
TGTGCCAGCAGTGAATTGGGTAACAGGGGTAATGAAAAACTGTTTTTT
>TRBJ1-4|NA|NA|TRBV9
CASSGERGEKLFF
TGTGCCAGCAGCGGAGAAAGAGGGGAAAAACTGTTTTTT
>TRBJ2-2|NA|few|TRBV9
CASSAPRWQGNTGELFF
TGTGCCAGCAGCGCCCCCCGGTGGCAGGGGAACACCGGGGAGCTGTTTTTT
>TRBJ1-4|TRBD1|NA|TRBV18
CASSPQGQGGMATNEKLFF
TGTGCCAGCTCACCCCAGGGACAGGGTGGAATGGCAACTAATGAAAAACTGTTTTTT
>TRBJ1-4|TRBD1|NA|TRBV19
CASSIPAGGHEKLFF
TGTGCCAGTAGTATCCCTGCAGGGGGGCATGAAAAACTGTTTTTT
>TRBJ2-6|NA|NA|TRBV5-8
CASSLGFSGANVLTF
TGTGCCAGCAGCCTCGGGTTCTCTGGGGCCAACGTCCTGACTTTC
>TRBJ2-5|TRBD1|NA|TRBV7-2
CASSARQGYQETQYF
TGTGCCAGCAGCGCTCGACAGGGGTACCAAGAGACCCAGTACTTC
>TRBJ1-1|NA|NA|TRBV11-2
CASSLDGRDTEAFF
TGTGCCAGCAGCTTAGACGGCAGGGACACTGAAGCTTTCTTT
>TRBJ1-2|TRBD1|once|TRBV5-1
CASSEGQGAHYGYTF
TGCGCCAGCAGCGAGGGACAGGGGGCTCACTATGGCTACACCTTC
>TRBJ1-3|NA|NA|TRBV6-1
CASSKLDTSGNTIYF
TGTGCCAGCAGTAAGCTGGACACCTCTGGAAACACCATATATTTT
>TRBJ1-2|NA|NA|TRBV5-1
CASSLQQGTNYGYTF
TGCGCCAGCAGCCTACAACAGGGCACCAACTATGGCTACACCTTC
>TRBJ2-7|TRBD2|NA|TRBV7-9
CASSLGGREYF
TGTGCCAGCAGCCTCGGGGGGAGGGAGTACTTC
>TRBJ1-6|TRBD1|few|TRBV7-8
CASSLGRTGDYNSPLHF
TGTGCCAGCAGCTTAGGAAGGACAGGCGACTATAATTCACCCCTCCACTTT
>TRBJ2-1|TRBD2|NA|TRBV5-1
CASSVSGSSYNEQFF
TGCGCCAGCAGCGTTAGCGGGTCCTCCTACAATGAGCAGTTCTTC
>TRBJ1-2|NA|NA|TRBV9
CASSVAGGGLHGYTF
TGTGCCAGCAGCGTAGCCGGGGGAGGGCTCCACGGCTACACCTTC
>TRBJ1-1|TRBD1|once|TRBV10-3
CAISPGGLNTEAFF
TGTGCCATCAGTCCAGGGGGCTTGAACACTGAAGCTTTCTTT
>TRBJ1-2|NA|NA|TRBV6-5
CASSYSRLSRGGYTF
TGTGCCAGCAGTTACTCGAGGCTAAGCCGCGGTGGCTACACCTTC